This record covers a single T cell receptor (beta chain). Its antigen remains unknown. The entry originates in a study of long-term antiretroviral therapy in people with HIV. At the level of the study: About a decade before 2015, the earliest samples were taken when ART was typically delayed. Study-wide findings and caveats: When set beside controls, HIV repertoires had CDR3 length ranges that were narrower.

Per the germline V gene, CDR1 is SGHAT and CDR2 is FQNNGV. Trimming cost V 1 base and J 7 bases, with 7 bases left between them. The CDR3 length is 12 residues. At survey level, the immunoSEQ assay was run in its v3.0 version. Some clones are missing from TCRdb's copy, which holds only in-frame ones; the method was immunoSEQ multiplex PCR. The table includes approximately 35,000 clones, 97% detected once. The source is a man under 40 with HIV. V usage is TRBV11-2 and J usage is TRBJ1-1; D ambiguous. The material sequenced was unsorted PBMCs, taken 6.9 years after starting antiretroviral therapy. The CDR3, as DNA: TGTGCCAGCAGCTTAGCGGGAGATGAAGCTTTCTTT. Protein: CASSLAGDEAFF. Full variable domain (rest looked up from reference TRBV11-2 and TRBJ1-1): EAGVAQSPRYKIIEKRQSVAFWCNPISGHATLYWYQQILGQGPKLLIQFQNNGVVDDSQLPKDRFSAERLKGVDSTLKIQPAKLEDSAVYLCASSLAGDEAFFGQGTRLTVV.